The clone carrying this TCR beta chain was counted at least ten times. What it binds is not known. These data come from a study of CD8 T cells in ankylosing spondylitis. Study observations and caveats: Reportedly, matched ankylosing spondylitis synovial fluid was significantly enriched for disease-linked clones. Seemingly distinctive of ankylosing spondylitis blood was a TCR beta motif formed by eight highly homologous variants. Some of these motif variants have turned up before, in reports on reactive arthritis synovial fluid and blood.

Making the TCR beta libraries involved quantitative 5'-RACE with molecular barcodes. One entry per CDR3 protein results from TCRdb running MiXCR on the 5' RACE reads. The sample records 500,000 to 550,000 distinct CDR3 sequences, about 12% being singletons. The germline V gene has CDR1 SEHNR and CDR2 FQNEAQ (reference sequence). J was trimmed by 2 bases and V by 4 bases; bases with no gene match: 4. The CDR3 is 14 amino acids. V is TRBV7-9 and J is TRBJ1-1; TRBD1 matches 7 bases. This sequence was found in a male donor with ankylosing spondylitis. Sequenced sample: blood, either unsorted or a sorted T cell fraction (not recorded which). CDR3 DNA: TGTGCCAGCAGCTCCCAGGGGGGAAACACTGAAGCTTTCTTT. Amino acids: CASSSQGGNTEAFF. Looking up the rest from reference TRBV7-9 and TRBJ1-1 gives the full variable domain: DTGVSQNPRHKITKRGQNVTFRCDPISEHNRLYWYRQTLGQGPEFLTYFQNEAQLEKSRLLSDRFSAERPKGSFSTLEIQRTEQGDSAMYLCASSSQGGNTEAFFGQGTRLTVV.